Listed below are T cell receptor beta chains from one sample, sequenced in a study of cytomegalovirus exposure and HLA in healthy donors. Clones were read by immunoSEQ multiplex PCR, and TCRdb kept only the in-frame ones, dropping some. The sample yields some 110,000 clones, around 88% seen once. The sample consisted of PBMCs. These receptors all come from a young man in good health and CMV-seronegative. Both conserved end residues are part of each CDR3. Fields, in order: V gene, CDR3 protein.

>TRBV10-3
CAISETGDGYTF
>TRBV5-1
CASRGRLAGEGYEQYF
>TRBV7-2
CASSPTRGGYGNTIYF
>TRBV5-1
CASSVTKDSPVGTF
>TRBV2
CASRDGGGSAYEQYF
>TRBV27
CASRMGQGAGEQYF
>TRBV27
CASSLTLAGGSYEQYF
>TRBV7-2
CASSFFKRDQPQHF
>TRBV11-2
CASSLDLPGTYEQYF
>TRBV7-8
CASSLAGVSTDTQYF
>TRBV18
CASSPPLAEQQYF
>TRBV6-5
CASSLRTGGGYGYTF
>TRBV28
CASSQGLAGDTQYF
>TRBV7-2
CASSLIVSGAYEQYF
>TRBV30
CAWSVTASYNSPLHF
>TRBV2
CASSGERVGNSPLHF
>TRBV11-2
CASSLVVMTSGLYEQYF
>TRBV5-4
CASSITGTGDEKLFF
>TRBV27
CASSSDRVYGYTF
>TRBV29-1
CSVEDPGQSRGEQFF
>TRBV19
CASKSATGTDTQYF
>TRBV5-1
CASSLQGVSMNTEAFF
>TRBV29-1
CSVDDRALGYGYTF
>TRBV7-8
CASSRRQAGELFF
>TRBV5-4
CASSLWTATNYGYTF
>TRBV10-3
CAITHGVGKNGYTF
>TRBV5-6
CASSFTGPTHEQYF
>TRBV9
CASSVGSGVGELFF
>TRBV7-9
CASRRNPGRGPETQYF
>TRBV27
CASSLWDRSYEQYF
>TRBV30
CAWSSGWLAGVETQYF
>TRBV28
CASRLTGVVTNEKLFF
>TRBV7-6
CASSSGIGLARDNVQFF
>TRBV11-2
CASSLDRVYYGYTF
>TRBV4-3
CASSHRGQYNSPLHF
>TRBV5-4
CASSKTGDRSYEQYF
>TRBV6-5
CATHVAGGRTDTQYF
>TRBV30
CAWGNTGTRGATF
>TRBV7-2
CASSTGLQETQYF
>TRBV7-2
CASSQSNEKLFF
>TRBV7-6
CASSLVYLVTSEYNEQFF
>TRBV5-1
CASSPDLETGELFF
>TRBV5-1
CASSFLPGSTDTQYF
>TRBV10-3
CAISARGSDTEAFF
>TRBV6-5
CASTPTGNSYEQYF
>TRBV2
CASSGVSLRLNQPQHF
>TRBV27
CASSLADRRNEKLFF
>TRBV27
CASSADRVTNQPQHF
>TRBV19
CASSIDGFRVGQPQHF
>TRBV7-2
CASSLQGYSGNTIYF